This TCR beta chain was profiled in a study of CD8+ T cells in alopecia areata. Reverse transcribed after extraction, RNA yielded cDNA as the sequencing template. Assay: immunoSEQ multiplex PCR; the TCRdb copy retains only in-frame clones and omits some. Of about 130,000 clones in the sample, approximately 49% were seen once. This clone has more than one count but fewer than ten. In germline, CDR1 is SGHRS, CDR2 YFSETQ. The CDR3 is 15 amino acids. The germline V and J ends were trimmed by 1 base and 1 base, with 9 bases remaining between them. The genes are TRBV5-1 and TRBJ2-4; no reliable D call. The receptor comes from a human donor with alopecia areata. The sample here was CD8+ T cells sorted from blood, taken at week 0. CDR3 residues: CASSLPDGAKNIQYF. CDR3 coding DNA: TGCGCCAGCAGCTTGCCCGACGGTGCCAAAAACATTCAGTACTTC.